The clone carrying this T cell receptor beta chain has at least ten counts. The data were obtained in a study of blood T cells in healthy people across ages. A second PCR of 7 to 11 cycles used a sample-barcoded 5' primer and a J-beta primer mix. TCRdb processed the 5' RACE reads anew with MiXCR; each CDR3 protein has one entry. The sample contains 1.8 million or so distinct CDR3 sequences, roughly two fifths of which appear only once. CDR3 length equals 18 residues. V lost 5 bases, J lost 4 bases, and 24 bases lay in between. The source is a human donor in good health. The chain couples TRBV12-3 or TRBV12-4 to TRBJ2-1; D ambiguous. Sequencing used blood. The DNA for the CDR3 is TGTGCCAGCAGTATAAGGGCTTTCTTAACCCTCTCGTACAATGAGCAGTTCTTC. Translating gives CASSIRAFLTLSYNEQFF.